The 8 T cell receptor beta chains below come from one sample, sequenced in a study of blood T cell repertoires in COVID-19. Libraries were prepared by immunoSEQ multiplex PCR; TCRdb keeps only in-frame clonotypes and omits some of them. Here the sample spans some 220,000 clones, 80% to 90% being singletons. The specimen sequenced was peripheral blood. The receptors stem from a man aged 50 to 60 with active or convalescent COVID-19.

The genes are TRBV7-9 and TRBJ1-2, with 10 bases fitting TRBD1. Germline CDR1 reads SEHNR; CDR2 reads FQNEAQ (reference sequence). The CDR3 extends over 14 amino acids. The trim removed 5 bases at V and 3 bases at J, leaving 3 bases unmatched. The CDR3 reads CASSNGQGDYGYTF. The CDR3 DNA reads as TGTGCCAGCAGCAACGGACAGGGGGACTATGGCTACACCTTC.

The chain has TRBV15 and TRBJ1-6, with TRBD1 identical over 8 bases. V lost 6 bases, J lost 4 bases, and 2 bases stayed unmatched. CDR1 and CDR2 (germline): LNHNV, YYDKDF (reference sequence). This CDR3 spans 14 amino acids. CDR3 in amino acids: CATSRQGYNSPLHF. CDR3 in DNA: TGTGCCACCAGTAGACAGGGGTATAATTCACCCCTCCACTTT.

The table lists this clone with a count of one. This CDR3 is CASSPATSGGYGYNEQFF. CDR3 sequence (DNA): TGTGCCAGCAGCCCGGCGACTAGCGGGGGGTACGGTTACAATGAGCAGTTCTTC. The J gene is TRBJ2-1, the V gene TRBV5-4; 13 nucleotides align to TRBD2. Germline V CDR1 and CDR2: SGHNT, YYREEE (reference sequence). J was trimmed by 4 bases and V by 4 bases; bases with no gene match: 11. The CDR3 contains 18 residues.

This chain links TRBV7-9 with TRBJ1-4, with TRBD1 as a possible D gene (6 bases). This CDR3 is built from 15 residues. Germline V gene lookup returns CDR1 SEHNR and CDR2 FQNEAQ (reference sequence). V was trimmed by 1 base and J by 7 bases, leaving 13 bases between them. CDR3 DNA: TGTGCCAGCAGCTTAGTGGGGGCCGGTGGTGAAAAACTGTTTTTT. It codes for CASSLVGAGGEKLFF.

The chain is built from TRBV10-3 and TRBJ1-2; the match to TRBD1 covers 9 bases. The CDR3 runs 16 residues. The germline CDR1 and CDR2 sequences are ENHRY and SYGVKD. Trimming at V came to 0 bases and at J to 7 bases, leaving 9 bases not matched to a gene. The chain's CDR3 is CAISESPGQGKSGYTF. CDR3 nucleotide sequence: TGTGCCATCAGTGAGTCACCAGGACAGGGGAAGAGTGGCTACACCTTC.

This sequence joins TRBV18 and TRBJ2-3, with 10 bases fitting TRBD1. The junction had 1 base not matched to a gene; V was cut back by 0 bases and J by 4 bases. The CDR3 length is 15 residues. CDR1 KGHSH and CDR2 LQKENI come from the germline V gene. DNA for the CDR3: TGTGCCAGCTCACCACCGGGACAGGGGTCAGATACGCAGTATTTT. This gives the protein CASSPPGQGSDTQYF.

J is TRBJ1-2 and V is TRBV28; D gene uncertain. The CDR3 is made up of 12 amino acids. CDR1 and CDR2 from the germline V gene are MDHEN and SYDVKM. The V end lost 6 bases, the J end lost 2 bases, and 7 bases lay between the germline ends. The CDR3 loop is CASSRQNYGYTF. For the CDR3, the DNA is TGTGCCAGCAGCCGCCAGAACTATGGCTACACCTTC.

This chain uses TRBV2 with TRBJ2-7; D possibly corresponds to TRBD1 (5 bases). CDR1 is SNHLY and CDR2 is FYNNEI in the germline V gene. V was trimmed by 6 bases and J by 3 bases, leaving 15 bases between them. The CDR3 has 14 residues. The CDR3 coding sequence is TGTGCCAGCAGAGCAGGGTACGGCCTCTACGAGCAGTACTTC. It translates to CASRAGYGLYEQYF.